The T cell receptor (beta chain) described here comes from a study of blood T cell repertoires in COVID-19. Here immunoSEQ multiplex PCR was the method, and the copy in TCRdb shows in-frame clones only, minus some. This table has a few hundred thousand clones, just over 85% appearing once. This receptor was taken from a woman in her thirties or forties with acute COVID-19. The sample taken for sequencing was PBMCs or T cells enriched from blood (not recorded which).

CDR3 DNA sequence: TGTGCCAGCAGCCCAACCCCACTTAATTCACCCCTCCACTTT. Amino acids: CASSPTPLNSPLHF. The chain employs TRBV28 and TRBJ1-6; no definite D call. Germline values: CDR1 MDHEN, CDR2 SYDVKM. This CDR3 comprises 14 residues. V lost 6 bases, J lost 6 bases, and 12 bases lay in between.